The 32 T cell receptor beta chains presented below share a single source sample, sequenced in a study of shared clonotypes between healthy human individuals. The assay was immunoSEQ multiplex PCR, and TCRdb's table has in-frame clones only and misses some. The repertoire holds 2 million to 3 million clones, with approximately 93% as singletons. The sequencing sample was made of naive CD4+ T cells from PBMCs. Subset in this sample: CD45RA+ positively selected. These receptors were obtained from a man aged 18-30 years in good health. Some clones in this sample may be carry-over from other donors' samples.

This clone was observed a handful of times. V is TRBV5-1 and J is TRBJ1-2, with D uncertain. V dropped 2 bases and J dropped 0 bases, with 2 bases sitting between them. CDR3 length: 12 residues. The germline V gene encodes CDR1 SGHRS and CDR2 YFSETQ. The DNA of the CDR3 is TGCGCCAGCAGCTTTACTAACTATGGCTACACCTTC. Amino acid sequence: CASSFTNYGYTF.

Concerning this clone: At the DNA level, this CDR3 is encoded by other sequences in the same sample as well. The rearrangement uses TRBV30 and TRBJ2-2; perhaps TRBD2 as D (5 bases). Germline-derived CDR1 and CDR2 are GTSNPN and SVGIG (reference sequence). V was trimmed by 3 bases and J by 4 bases, leaving 6 bases between them. This CDR3 region has 12 residues. The DNA for the CDR3 is TGTGCCTGGAGCCGGGGCACCGGGGAGCTGTTTTTT. Amino acids: CAWSRGTGELFF.

This sequence joins TRBV15 and TRBJ2-5; perhaps TRBD1 as D (5 bases). The CDR3 extends over 15 amino acids. The ends were cut back, 1 base at V and 2 bases at J, with 11 bases in the middle. Germline values: CDR1 LNHNV, CDR2 YYDKDF (reference sequence). The CDR3 spells CATSRAPDRQETQYF. Here the CDR3 DNA reads TGTGCCACCAGCAGAGCGCCAGACAGACAAGAGACCCAGTACTTC.

This clone has a single count. V usage is TRBV6-1 and J usage is TRBJ1-3; D call uncertain. The V end was cut by 3 bases, the J end by 2 bases, with 11 bases between. The CDR3 is made up of 15 amino acids. Germline V lookup: CDR1 MNHNS, CDR2 SASEGT. CDR3 sequence (DNA): TGTGCCAGCAGTGAGTCGGACTTGACTGGAAACACCATATATTTT. This translates into CASSESDLTGNTIYF.

This chain joins TRBV7-2 and TRBJ2-2; no clear D. CDR1 is SGHTA and CDR2 is FQGNSA in the germline V gene. V lost 2 bases and J 5 bases, leaving 6 bases between the germline ends. This CDR3 spans 13 amino acids. This chain's CDR3 is CASSLYRTGELFF. The CDR3 DNA follows: TGTGCCAGCAGCTTATATAGAACCGGGGAGCTGTTTTTT. The variable domain in full, with the rest retrieved from reference TRBV7-2 and TRBJ2-2, is GAGVSQSPSNKVTEKGKDVELRCDPISGHTALYWYRQSLGQGLEFLIYFQGNSAPDKSGLPSDRFSAERTGGSVSTLTIQRTQQEDSAVYLCASSLYRTGELFFGEGSRLTVL.

Only one count was recorded for this clone. The chain couples TRBV9 to TRBJ2-3; a weak D match, TRBD2 (6 bases). CDR3 length: 15 amino acids. From germline, CDR1 is SGDLS and CDR2 YYNGEE. V was pared by 4 bases and J by 1 base, with 13 bases between. Written as DNA, the CDR3 is TGTGCCAGCAGCCCCGATGCTAGCGGCACAGATACGCAGTATTTT. It is translated as CASSPDASGTDTQYF. The full variable domain, completed using reference TRBV9 and TRBJ2-3, is DSGVTQTPKHLITATGQRVTLRCSPRSGDLSVYWYQQSLDQGLQFLIQYYNGEERAKGNILERFSAQQFPDLHSELNLSSLELGDSALYFCASSPDASGTDTQYFGPGTRLTVL.

The chain recombines TRBV25-1 with TRBJ2-5; 7 bases are shared with TRBD2. This CDR3 is built from 13 residues. Losses at the gene ends were 7 bases for V and 4 bases for J; bases not matched to a gene: 6. The V gene's germline CDR1 is MGHDK and CDR2 SYGVNS. The CDR3 sequence is CASTPWGGETQYF. The CDR3 DNA is TGTGCCAGCACCCCCTGGGGGGGAGAGACCCAGTACTTC.

The chain recombines TRBV11-3 with TRBJ2-7; D remains ambiguous. This CDR3 has 13 residues. Trimming stripped 3 bases from V and 5 bases from J, with 11 bases between. Per the germline V gene, CDR1 is SGHNT and CDR2 is YENEEA. CDR3 in amino acids: CASSFRAEDEQYF. The CDR3 nucleotides are TGTGCCAGCAGCTTTCGAGCTGAGGACGAGCAGTACTTC.

This clone was picked up one time. The chain has TRBV6-6 and TRBJ1-2, with 7 bases matching TRBD1. Trimming cost V 2 bases and J 1 base; bases outside gene matches: 4. CDR1 is MNHNY and CDR2 is SVGAGI in the germline V gene (reference sequence). There are 15 residues in the CDR3. CDR3 amino acids: CASSYGDRLNYGYTF. CDR3 nucleotide sequence: TGTGCCAGCAGTTACGGGGACAGACTTAACTATGGCTACACCTTC.

This clone has just one count. This rearrangement joins TRBV28 to TRBJ1-6; a possible D gene is TRBD1 (6 bases). V lost 5 bases and J lost 7, with 15 bases in between. Germline V gene lookup returns CDR1 MDHEN and CDR2 SYDVKM. The CDR3 totals 15 residues. In DNA form, the CDR3 reads TGTGCCAGCAGTACACCGGGACACCTAAATTCACCCCTCCACTTT. The encoded protein is CASSTPGHLNSPLHF.

The CDR3 bases are TGCGCCAGCAGCGTATCAGGGTGGTCAGATACGCAGTATTTT. Residues: CASSVSGWSDTQYF. The rearrangement links TRBV5-1 to TRBJ2-3, with D maybe TRBD1 (5 bases). V dropped 4 bases and J dropped 4 bases, with 13 bases sitting between them. This CDR3 is built from 14 residues. In germline, CDR1 is SGHRS, CDR2 YFSETQ.

The J gene is TRBJ2-7, the V gene TRBV5-8, with 8 positions matching TRBD1. The CDR3 consists of 17 residues. Germline values: CDR1 SGHTS, CDR2 YDEGEE. The V segment lost 4 bases and the J segment 5 bases; nucleotides outside the gene matches: 17. In nucleotides, the CDR3 is TGTGCCAGCAGCAGAATCCGGACAGGGATCCTCCTCGACGAGCAGTACTTC. The encoded protein is CASSRIRTGILLDEQYF.

The chain recombines TRBV11-2 with TRBJ2-2, with 8 bases identical to TRBD2. The CDR3 extends over 16 amino acids. V was clipped by 0 bases and J by 4 bases; unmatched bases: 4. Germline loops: CDR1 SGHAT, CDR2 FQNNGV. The CDR3 DNA reads TGTGCCAGCAGCTTAGAAGTTAGCGGGACCACCGGGGAGCTGTTTTTT. This sequence encodes CASSLEVSGTTGELFF.

The chain combines TRBV7-9 with TRBJ1-1, with D hard to call. The CDR3 covers 12 residues. The V gene's germline CDR1 is SEHNR and CDR2 FQNEAQ (reference sequence). V was trimmed by 5 bases and J by 7 bases, leaving 11 bases between them. CDR3 DNA sequence: TGTGCCAGCAGCAAAAAGACGGATGAAGCTTTCTTT. Translation: CASSKKTDEAFF. The whole variable domain, remainder taken from reference TRBV7-9 and TRBJ1-1, is DTGVSQNPRHKITKRGQNVTFRCDPISEHNRLYWYRQTLGQGPEFLTYFQNEAQLEKSRLLSDRFSAERPKGSFSTLEIQRTEQGDSAMYLCASSKKTDEAFFGQGTRLTVV.

On this clone itself: In the same sample, other DNA sequences code for this CDR3. This chain connects TRBV11-2 to TRBJ2-2; 10 nucleotides agree with TRBD2. This CDR3 comprises 15 residues. V lost 1 base to trimming and J lost 8 bases; unmatched junction nucleotides: 4. Germline V gene sequence: CDR1 SGHAT, CDR2 FQNNGV. The CDR3 reads CASSLGLAGVGELFF. Here the CDR3 DNA reads TGTGCCAGCAGCTTAGGGCTAGCGGGAGTAGGGGAGCTGTTTTTT.

This chain joins TRBV30 and TRBJ1-5; D is unresolved. This CDR3 region has 15 residues. Germline values: CDR1 GTSNPN, CDR2 SVGIG (reference sequence). The germline V and J ends were trimmed by 0 bases and 2 bases, with 11 bases remaining between them. CDR3 amino acids: CAWSVPPVGNQPQHF. In nucleotides, the CDR3 is TGTGCCTGGAGTGTCCCCCCAGTTGGCAATCAGCCCCAGCATTTT.

This clone was seen only a few times. The V call is TRBV2, the J call TRBJ1-1, with TRBD1 as a possible D gene (6 bases). V was pared by 4 bases and J by 3 bases, with 12 bases between. Germline CDR1 and CDR2: SNHLY and FYNNEI. This CDR3 comprises 14 residues. The CDR3, as DNA: TGTGCCAGCAGTGCGGAGGGGGGTTACACTGAAGCTTTCTTT. This encodes CASSAEGGYTEAFF. Drawing the rest from reference TRBV2 and TRBJ1-1, the complete variable domain is EPEVTQTPSHQVTQMGQEVILRCVPISNHLYFYWYRQILGQKVEFLVSFYNNEISEKSEIFDDQFSVERPDGSNFTLKIRSTKLEDSAMYFCASSAEGGYTEAFFGQGTRLTVV.

The rearrangement uses TRBV27 and TRBJ1-2; D may be TRBD1 (6 bases). The V gene lost 3 bases and the J gene lost 0 bases, with 8 bases spanning the gap. CDR3 size: 14 residues. Germline CDR1 reads MNHEY; CDR2 reads SMNVEV (reference sequence). As DNA, the CDR3 is TGTGCCAGCAGTTTGAAGGGGGCTAACTATGGCTACACCTTC. Its translation is CASSLKGANYGYTF.

The gene calls are TRBV6-5 and TRBJ2-7, with D maybe TRBD1 (6 bases). Germline V gene sequence: CDR1 MNHEY, CDR2 SVGAGI. The CDR3 contains 13 residues. The V and J ends lost 8 bases and 6 bases respectively, with 17 bases between them. CDR3 sequence: CASAAGQGREQYF. As DNA, the CDR3 is TGTGCCAGCGCCGCGGGCCAGGGGCGCGAGCAGTACTTC.

The rearrangement joins TRBV11-2 to TRBJ2-5; tentatively, D is TRBD2 (5 bases). This CDR3 is built from 12 residues. Trimming took off 5 bases at V and 5 bases at J, with 9 bases between the two ends. Germline loops: CDR1 SGHAT, CDR2 FQNNGV. The chain's CDR3 is CASSTRQETQYF. CDR3 DNA sequence: TGTGCCAGCAGCACTAGGCAGGAGACCCAGTACTTC. Variable domain in full (rest from reference TRBV11-2 and TRBJ2-5): EAGVAQSPRYKIIEKRQSVAFWCNPISGHATLYWYQQILGQGPKLLIQFQNNGVVDDSQLPKDRFSAERLKGVDSTLKIQPAKLEDSAVYLCASSTRQETQYFGPGTRLLVL.

The V and J genes are TRBV5-1 and TRBJ2-6; 8 nucleotides align to TRBD1. The CDR3 contains 18 residues. V lost 0 bases and J lost 1; bases outside the gene matches: 6. The germline gives CDR1 SGHRS, CDR2 YFSETQ. The CDR3 DNA reads TGCGCCAGCAGCTTGGTTGGACAGGGCCGTTCTGGGGCCAACGTCCTGACTTTC. This translates into CASSLVGQGRSGANVLTF.

This chain joins TRBV27 and TRBJ2-7; TRBD2 might be the D (7 bases). Deletions cut 7 bases from V and 0 bases from J, with 16 bases between. The CDR3 is 15 amino acids. From germline, CDR1 is MNHEY and CDR2 SMNVEV (reference sequence). CDR3 coding DNA: TGTGCCAGCAAGCCCGGGCGGGGGCTCTCCTACGAGCAGTACTTC. This gives the protein CASKPGRGLSYEQYF.

This clone was counted a single time. The chain is built from TRBV2 and TRBJ2-1; the D call may be TRBD1 or TRBD2 (5 bases each). The CDR3 is made up of 16 amino acids. The germline V and J ends were trimmed by 5 bases and 2 bases, with 16 bases remaining between them. CDR1 SNHLY and CDR2 FYNNEI come from the germline V gene. The CDR3, as DNA: TGTGCCAGCAGTAACCGAAGAGGGGCCACCTACAATGAGCAGTTCTTC. Residues: CASSNRRGATYNEQFF.

With respect to this clone: The same CDR3 is also encoded by other DNA sequences in this sample. This chain links TRBV19 with TRBJ1-1; possibly TRBD1 for D (6 bases). Germline V gene data show CDR1 as LNHDA and CDR2 as SQIVND (reference sequence). V dropped 6 bases and J dropped 0 bases, with 11 bases sitting between them. CDR3 length: 14 residues. The CDR3 DNA reads TGTGCCAGTAGAGGGCAGGGGATGAACACTGAAGCTTTCTTT. Translation: CASRGQGMNTEAFF.

V gene TRBV5-1 combines with J gene TRBJ2-1; D gene unclear. Trimming shortened V by 3 bases and J by 2 bases, and 6 bases separated the two germline ends. Germline V gene lookup returns CDR1 SGHRS and CDR2 YFSETQ. CDR3 length: 13 amino acids. The CDR3 is CASSYGAYNEQFF. The CDR3 region has the DNA TGCGCCAGCAGCTATGGCGCCTACAATGAGCAGTTCTTC.

The V call is TRBV18, the J call TRBJ2-3, with 14 bases fitting TRBD2. Germline-derived CDR1 and CDR2 are KGHSH and LQKENI. This CDR3 has 18 residues. Trimming removed 3 bases from V and 4 bases from J; junction bases left unmatched: 9. CDR3 protein: CASSPGLAGEVRADTQYF. In nucleotides, the CDR3 is TGTGCCAGCTCACCGGGACTAGCGGGAGAAGTTCGTGCAGATACGCAGTATTTT.

V usage is TRBV28 and J usage is TRBJ1-1; the D is unclear. Germline V gives CDR1 MDHEN, CDR2 SYDVKM. There are 15 residues in the CDR3. The germline V and J ends were trimmed by 7 bases and 3 bases, with 18 bases remaining between them. CDR3 amino acids: CASILPGFTYTEAFF. DNA for the CDR3: TGTGCCAGCATTCTCCCAGGATTTACGTACACTGAAGCTTTCTTT.

V usage is TRBV5-1 and J usage is TRBJ2-1; maybe TRBD2 (5 bases). The V and J ends lost 1 base and 3 bases respectively, with 14 bases between them. The germline V gene encodes CDR1 SGHRS and CDR2 YFSETQ. The CDR3 contains 16 residues. For the CDR3, the DNA is TGCGCCAGCAGCTTGTCGCCCGCCCGGGACTACAATGAGCAGTTCTTC. It encodes CASSLSPARDYNEQFF. Full variable domain (missing parts from reference TRBV5-1 and TRBJ2-1): KAGVTQTPRYLIKTRGQQVTLSCSPISGHRSVSWYQQTPGQGLQFLFEYFSETQRNKGNFPGRFSGRQFSNSRSEMNVSTLELGDSALYLCASSLSPARDYNEQFFGPGTRLTVL.

V is TRBV9 and J is TRBJ1-1; D possibly corresponds to TRBD1 (6 bases). The germline V gene encodes CDR1 SGDLS and CDR2 YYNGEE. V lost 4 bases, J lost 4 bases, and 14 bases lay in between. CDR3 length: 14 residues. CDR3 residues: CASSKDQGTTEAFF. CDR3 in DNA: TGTGCCAGCAGCAAGGATCAGGGGACCACTGAAGCTTTCTTT.

CDR3: CASSSATLNKGEKLFF. The DNA for the CDR3 is TGTGCCAGCAGTTCGGCTACCTTGAACAAAGGAGAAAAACTGTTTTTT. V gene TRBV28 combines with J gene TRBJ1-4; D not resolved. CDR3 length: 16 residues. Germline V gene data show CDR1 as MDHEN and CDR2 as SYDVKM. V shed 4 bases and J shed 8 bases, with 20 bases lying between them.

The V gene is TRBV6-6, the J gene TRBJ2-3; D is ambiguous. In germline, CDR1 is MNHNY, CDR2 SVGAGI (reference sequence). This CDR3 comprises 15 residues. Trimming took 2 bases from V and 1 from J, leaving 10 bases between them. CDR3 amino acids: CASSYGPFGTDTQYF. The CDR3 nucleotides are TGTGCCAGCAGTTACGGCCCTTTTGGCACAGATACGCAGTATTTT.

V gene TRBV7-2 combines with J gene TRBJ2-7; 9 bases align to TRBD1. Trimming at V came to 2 bases and at J to 0 bases, leaving 2 bases not matched to a gene. This CDR3 has 15 amino acids. Germline assignment: CDR1 SGHTA and CDR2 FQGNSA. The CDR3, as DNA: TGTGCCAGCAGCTTAACGGACAGGGGCTCCTACGAGCAGTACTTC. Its protein is CASSLTDRGSYEQYF.